Described below is a single T cell receptor (beta chain) sequence and its context. The time point is: baseline, week 1 (first vaccination visit). Treatment defined: pre-vaccination baseline after standard-of-care therapy. This CDR3 comprises 15 residues. The J segment lost 7 bases and the V segment lost 4 bases, leaving 9 bases of the junction unmatched. The V gene's germline CDR1 is SGHRS and CDR2 YFSETQ. The table came from immunoSEQ multiplex PCR; TCRdb's copy has only in-frame clones and leaves some out. The sample contains about 16,000 clones, around 87% of which appear only once. This sample was taken from a study of a mutant IDH1 vaccine in newly diagnosed glioma. Study information: Sex among treated patients split about 60% male, around 40% female; mean age was approximately 38 years.

Sequencing used PBMCs, obtained from a glioma patient treated with radiotherapy, temozolomide or both. This clonotype was sampled from a woman in her forties with glioma. Some clones in this sample may be carry-over from other donors' samples. The V and J genes are TRBV5-1 and TRBJ1-4, with 8 bases matching TRBD1. The CDR3 spells CASSGAGGEGEKLFF. The CDR3 DNA is TGCGCCAGCAGCGGCGCAGGGGGCGAAGGTGAAAAACTGTTTTTT. Full variable domain (rest looked up from reference TRBV5-1 and TRBJ1-4): KAGVTQTPRYLIKTRGQQVTLSCSPISGHRSVSWYQQTPGQGLQFLFEYFSETQRNKGNFPGRFSGRQFSNSRSEMNVSTLELGDSALYLCASSGAGGEGEKLFFGSGTQLSVL.